This entry lists 28 T cell receptor beta chains sequenced from one sample in a study of T-cell reconstitution after alpha-beta-depleted transplantation in children. TCRbeta library preparation incorporated unique molecular identifiers. A single record per CDR3 protein comes from TCRdb applying MiXCR to the PCR reads. This sample carries almost 400,000 distinct CDR3 sequences, around 21% of them seen once, and the ten largest clones take approximately 3.8%. The sequencing used PBMCs from the stem cell graft donor, collected from the stem cell graft. The receptors shown here come from a human donor who donated a stem cell graft to a child with acute myeloid leukemia.

This rearrangement joins TRBV4-2 to TRBJ1-6; 7 bases are shared with TRBD1. V was pared by 0 bases and J by 7 bases, with 15 bases of the junction left unmatched. There are 19 residues in the CDR3. Germline V lookup: CDR1 LGHNA, CDR2 YNFKEQ. The CDR3 sequence: CASSQDRPGQPLLNSPLHF. CDR3 nucleotide sequence: TGTGCCAGCAGCCAAGATAGACCGGGACAGCCGCTTCTAAATTCACCCCTCCACTTT.

This clonotype showed up many times. The chain uses TRBV20-1 and TRBJ2-3, with 7 positions matching TRBD2. There are 16 residues in the CDR3. The V and J ends lost 4 bases and 3 bases, in that order; junction bases with no gene match: 13. Germline lookup yields CDR1 DFQATT and CDR2 SNEGSKA (reference sequence). CDR3 DNA: TGCAGTGCTAACGGGGAGGGCCAAGTTTGGACAGATACGCAGTATTTT. Translated, it gives CSANGEGQVWTDTQYF.

Only one count was recorded for this clonotype. J is TRBJ2-1 and V is TRBV4-1, with D maybe TRBD2 (5 bases). This CDR3 comprises 14 residues. Deletions cut 0 bases from V and 5 bases from J, with 8 bases between. Germline CDR1 and CDR2: MGHRA and YSYEKL. The CDR3 loop reads CASSQELANNEQFF. The DNA of the CDR3 is TGCGCCAGCAGCCAAGAATTAGCGAACAATGAGCAGTTCTTC.

This clonotype was seen only a few times. This chain joins TRBV3-1 and TRBJ2-7; the D gene is possibly TRBD1 (5 bases). Looked up from germline, CDR1 is LGHDT and CDR2 is YNNKEL (reference sequence). The CDR3 consists of 14 residues. Trimming removed 2 bases at V and 6 bases at J, with 14 bases between. The CDR3 nucleotides are TGTGCCAGCAGCCAATCGACAGTGCCTGGCGAGCAGTACTTC. Encoded protein: CASSQSTVPGEQYF.

The V call is TRBV7-9, the J call TRBJ2-2; no clear D. The germline gives CDR1 SEHNR, CDR2 FQNEAQ (reference sequence). This CDR3 contains 14 residues. Trimming left V 0 bases short and J 7 bases short, with 9 bases between. CDR3 bases: TGTGCCAGCAGCTTAGCGGTCTACATCGGGGAGCTGTTTTTT. It yields the protein CASSLAVYIGELFF.

CDR3 residues: CSARGQGRNQPQHF. DNA of the CDR3: TGCAGTGCTAGAGGGCAGGGACGCAATCAGCCCCAGCATTTT. The chain is built from TRBV20-1 and TRBJ1-5, with TRBD1 as a possible D gene (5 bases). Germline V lookup: CDR1 DFQATT, CDR2 SNEGSKA (reference sequence). The V end was cut by 1 base, the J end by 2 bases, with 9 bases between. The length of the CDR3 is 14 residues.

This clonotype was counted only a few times. This sequence joins TRBV6-1 and TRBJ1-2; 8 bases are shared with TRBD1. This CDR3 has 14 amino acids. The ends lost 8 bases at V and 7 bases at J; junction bases unmatched: 12. Germline values: CDR1 MNHNS, CDR2 SASEGT. The CDR3 protein is CASHPGRGQGGYTF. CDR3 sequence (DNA): TGTGCCAGCCATCCGGGCAGGGGGCAAGGTGGCTACACCTTC.

The chain joins TRBV11-1 to TRBJ2-1; D is uncertain. Trimming took off 4 bases at V and 9 bases at J, with 10 bases between the two ends. Germline assignment: CDR1 SGHAT and CDR2 FQDESV (reference sequence). This CDR3 is 12 amino acids long. CDR3 residues: CASSSLASEQFF. In DNA form, the CDR3 reads TGTGCCAGCAGCTCGTTGGCTAGTGAGCAGTTCTTC.

The chain has TRBV12-3 or TRBV12-4 and TRBJ2-3, with D possibly matching TRBD2 (5 bases). The CDR3 length is 13 residues. V was clipped by 8 bases and J by 4 bases, with 13 bases between them. CDR3 bases: TGTGCCAGCCGTCAGGTGGGAGCAGATACGCAGTATTTT. This sequence encodes CASRQVGADTQYF.

This clonotype was counted a few times. The V and J genes are TRBV7-2 and TRBJ2-7; weak D call: TRBD1 (5 bases). This CDR3 contains 16 residues. Trimming took 5 bases from V and 1 from J, leaving 18 bases between them. Germline V CDR1 and CDR2: SGHTA, FQGNSA. The CDR3 DNA is TGTGCCAGCAGCCAGACAGTGTCTACAAGTTCCTACGAGCAGTACTTC. Protein product: CASSQTVSTSSYEQYF.

Many counts were recorded for this clonotype. V usage is TRBV19 and J usage is TRBJ1-2; 8 nucleotides match TRBD1. Germline loops: CDR1 LNHDA, CDR2 SQIVND (reference sequence). The CDR3 is made up of 14 amino acids. Losses at the gene ends were 5 bases for V and 5 bases for J; bases not matched to a gene: 7. The CDR3 sequence is CASSETDREYGYTF. The DNA for the CDR3 is TGTGCCAGTAGTGAGACGGACAGGGAGTATGGCTACACCTTC.

In its sample, this clonotype was seen a few times. The chain recombines TRBV20-1 with TRBJ1-5; a weak D match, TRBD1 (6 bases). CDR3 length equals 15 residues. Germline CDR1 DFQATT, CDR2 SNEGSKA (reference sequence). V lost 1 base to trimming and J lost 6 bases, with 16 bases between them. The CDR3 DNA is TGCAGTGCTAGAGTCTCCAGGGGCGGTGTTCAGCCCCAGCATTTT. Its protein product is CSARVSRGGVQPQHF.

This clonotype was counted many times. DNA for the CDR3: TGCAGTGCGGAGAGCGGGGGGGTCAATGAGCAGTTCTTC. This translates into CSAESGGVNEQFF. This sequence joins TRBV20-1 and TRBJ2-1, with 10 bases matching TRBD2. V shed 6 bases, J shed 6 bases, and the junction held 5 bases outside the gene matches. Germline V CDR1 and CDR2: DFQATT, SNEGSKA (reference sequence). This CDR3 has 13 amino acids.

This clonotype has more than one count but fewer than ten. The rearrangement joins TRBV28 to TRBJ2-2; TRBD1 is a possible D gene (5 bases). CDR3 size: 13 residues. V was trimmed by 9 bases and J by 2 bases, leaving 10 bases between them. Germline V CDR1 and CDR2: MDHEN, SYDVKM. The CDR3 sequence is CASTTGNTGELFF. The CDR3, as DNA: TGTGCCAGTACAACAGGCAACACCGGGGAGCTGTTTTTT.

The CDR3, as DNA: TGTGCCAGCAGCTTAGCGAAGGTATCAGGGACTGAAGCTTTCTTT. Translation gives CASSLAKVSGTEAFF. The J gene is TRBJ1-1, the V gene TRBV7-2, with D perhaps TRBD1 (5 bases). With 0 bases removed from V and 5 bases from J, the gap between germline ends came to 13 bases. The CDR3 has 15 residues. Germline CDR1 SGHTA, CDR2 FQGNSA.

This clonotype was observed a handful of times. V is TRBV5-6 and J is TRBJ2-6; no firm D call. V was pared by 0 bases and J by 0 bases, with 7 bases between. The CDR3 is 16 residues long. Germline V gene lookup returns CDR1 SGHDT and CDR2 YYEEEE. This CDR3 is CASSLGVLSGANVLTF. CDR3 coding DNA: TGTGCCAGCAGCTTGGGAGTCCTCTCTGGGGCCAACGTCCTGACTTTC.

The chain has TRBV5-1 and TRBJ1-1; 9 nucleotides match TRBD1. Trimming took 4 bases from V and 1 from J; bases not matched to a gene: 5. Per germline, CDR1 SGHRS and CDR2 YFSETQ. CDR3 length: 15 residues. The CDR3 DNA follows: TGCGCCAGCAGCACAGGACAGGGGACGAACACTGAAGCTTTCTTT. This sequence encodes CASSTGQGTNTEAFF.

The sample holds many counts of this clonotype. The chain has TRBV4-2 and TRBJ1-2, with 9 bases matching TRBD1. V shed 5 bases and J 2 bases; nucleotides not matched to a gene: 6. The CDR3 covers 15 residues. Germline V gives CDR1 LGHNA, CDR2 YNFKEQ. This chain's CDR3 is CASSDRQGENYGYTF. CDR3 nucleotide sequence: TGTGCCAGCAGCGATAGACAGGGGGAAAACTATGGCTACACCTTC.

This clonotype was recorded once. This chain links TRBV5-1 with TRBJ2-3; D gene unclear. CDR1 and CDR2 (germline): SGHRS, YFSETQ. Trimming shortened V by 1 base and J by 3 bases, and 18 bases separated the two germline ends. CDR3 size: 17 residues. In DNA form, the CDR3 reads TGCGCCAGCAGCTTGAACACTATACATCACATAACAGATACGCAGTATTTT. Its protein product is CASSLNTIHHITDTQYF.

Many counts were recorded for this clonotype. The rearrangement uses TRBV25-1 and TRBJ2-1; D is unresolved. The CDR3 sequence is 14 residues long. V lost 8 bases to trimming and J lost 2 bases, with 13 bases between them. Germline assignment: CDR1 MGHDK and CDR2 SYGVNS. The CDR3 sequence: CASRSGTTYNEQFF. As DNA, the CDR3 is TGTGCCAGCCGATCGGGTACTACCTACAATGAGCAGTTCTTC.

The chain links TRBV7-9 to TRBJ2-3; D is unclear. Between the trimmed V and J ends, which lost 5 bases and 0 bases, there was a span of 9 bases. The germline V gene encodes CDR1 SEHNR and CDR2 FQNEAQ (reference sequence). The CDR3 runs to 14 residues. CDR3 in amino acids: CASSQTQSTDTQYF. The CDR3 nucleotides read TGTGCCAGCAGCCAGACCCAGAGCACAGATACGCAGTATTTT.

The chain joins TRBV9 to TRBJ2-1; 7 nucleotides agree with TRBD1. Per the germline V gene, CDR1 is SGDLS and CDR2 is YYNGEE. V was clipped by 0 bases and J by 0 bases; unmatched bases: 3. The CDR3 covers 16 residues. Here the CDR3 DNA reads TGTGCCAGCAGCGTAGCGGGGACAGACTCCTACAATGAGCAGTTCTTC. This gives the protein CASSVAGTDSYNEQFF.

This clonotype came up many times. The V and J genes are TRBV25-1 and TRBJ1-4; no clear D gene. Trimming took 5 bases from V and 8 from J, leaving 3 bases between them. The CDR3 spans 10 residues. Looked up from germline, CDR1 is MGHDK and CDR2 is SYGVNS. CDR3 amino acids: CASSREKLFF. The CDR3 DNA reads TGTGCCAGCAGTCGAGAAAAACTGTTTTTT.

The table lists this clonotype with a few counts. V gene TRBV28 combines with J gene TRBJ2-5; D is perhaps TRBD1 (6 bases). The CDR3 contains 16 residues. Trimming shortened V by 6 bases and J by 5 bases, and 22 bases separated the two germline ends. Germline V gene lookup returns CDR1 MDHEN and CDR2 SYDVKM. The CDR3 nucleotides are TGTGCCAGCAGGAAAACATCCAGGCCAGGGGAGGAGACCCAGTACTTC. Its protein is CASRKTSRPGEETQYF.

This clonotype was picked up a small number of times. This chain uses TRBV15 with TRBJ2-7; TRBD2 agrees at 7 bases. CDR1 and CDR2 (germline): LNHNV, YYDKDF (reference sequence). The J segment lost 1 base and the V segment lost 1 base, leaving 4 bases of the junction unmatched. This CDR3 has 15 residues. The CDR3 DNA reads as TGTGCCACCAGCAGAGTGGCGGGGGAATCCTACGAGCAGTACTTC. Translating gives CATSRVAGESYEQYF.

This clonotype showed up just a few times. The J gene is TRBJ2-5, the V gene TRBV12-3 or TRBV12-4, with D unclear. Trimming pared 2 bases from V and 3 bases from J, leaving 13 bases between. The CDR3 is 15 amino acids. Here the CDR3 reads CASSLYGREEETQYF. In DNA form, the CDR3 reads TGTGCCAGCAGTTTATATGGACGAGAGGAAGAGACCCAGTACTTC.

This clonotype occurred a few times. The junction departs from germline at one end; a sequencing error may be responsible. This chain links TRBV29-1 with TRBJ1-1; possible D gene TRBD1, 6 bases. The CDR3 has 14 amino acids. Germline V gives CDR1 SQVTM, CDR2 ANQGSEA. CDR3 amino acids: CSVPLPDRTRENLF. In nucleotides, the CDR3 is TGCAGCGTCCCGCTCCCCGACAGGACCCGTGAGAATCTCTTT.

The chain is built from TRBV4-3 and TRBJ2-3, with 7 bases matching TRBD2. Losses at the gene ends were 1 base for V and 3 bases for J; bases not matched to a gene: 7. CDR3 length equals 16 residues. The germline CDR1 and CDR2 sequences are LGHNA and YSLEER. CDR3 DNA: TGCGCCAGCAGCCAAGCCCTAGCGGCCATAACAGATACGCAGTATTTT. Its protein is CASSQALAAITDTQYF.